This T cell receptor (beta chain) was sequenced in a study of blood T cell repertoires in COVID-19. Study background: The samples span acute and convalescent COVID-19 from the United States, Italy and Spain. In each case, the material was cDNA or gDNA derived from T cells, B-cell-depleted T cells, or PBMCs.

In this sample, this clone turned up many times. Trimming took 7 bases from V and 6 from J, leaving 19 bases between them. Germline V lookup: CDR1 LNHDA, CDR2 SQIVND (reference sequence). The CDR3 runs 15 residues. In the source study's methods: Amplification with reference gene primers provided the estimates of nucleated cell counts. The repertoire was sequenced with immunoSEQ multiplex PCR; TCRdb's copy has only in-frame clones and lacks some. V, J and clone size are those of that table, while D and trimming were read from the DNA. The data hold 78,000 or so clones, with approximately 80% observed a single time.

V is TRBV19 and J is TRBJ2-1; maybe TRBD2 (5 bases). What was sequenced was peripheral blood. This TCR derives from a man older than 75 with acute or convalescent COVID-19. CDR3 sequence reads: CASTKGGDTGNEQFF. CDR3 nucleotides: TGTGCCAGTACCAAAGGAGGTGACACGGGCAATGAGCAGTTCTTC.